The 4 T cell receptor beta chains presented below share a single source sample, sequenced in a study of cytomegalovirus exposure and HLA in healthy donors. A multiplex PCR was run with 60 Vbeta primers and 13 Jbeta primers. TCRdb keeps only in-frame clones here, not all; method: immunoSEQ multiplex PCR. This table has 170,000 or so clones, 75% to 90% appearing once. Source material: PBMCs. These receptors came from a man aged 30 to 45 in good health and CMV-seropositive.

The chain is built from TRBV10-1 and TRBJ2-1; TRBD2 aligns across 8 bases. V lost 0 bases and J lost 13; bases outside the gene matches: 8. The germline V gene has CDR1 WNHNN and CDR2 SYGVQD (reference sequence). The CDR3 sequence is 14 residues long. The CDR3 region is CASSESREASKQFF. For the CDR3, the DNA is TGCGCCAGCAGTGAGTCGCGGGAGGCCTCGAAACAGTTCTTC.

This clone was seen once. At the DNA level, this CDR3 is encoded by other sequences in the same sample as well. V gene TRBV10-1 combines with J gene TRBJ2-7; 7 nucleotides match TRBD1. The CDR3 contains 14 residues. V trimming: 0 bases; J trimming: 3 bases; junction bases outside the gene matches: 2. In germline, CDR1 is WNHNN, CDR2 SYGVQD (reference sequence). CDR3 protein: CASSESTGNYEQYF. CDR3 DNA: TGCGCCAGCAGTGAGTCGACAGGGAACTACGAGCAGTACTTC.

There are a few counts of this clone. V gene TRBV7-2 combines with J gene TRBJ2-5; tentative D call: TRBD1 (5 bases). V was shortened by 2 bases and J by 5 bases, with 12 bases between the two germline ends. CDR3 length: 14 residues. CDR1 is SGHTA, CDR2 FQGNSA, per germline. In DNA form, the CDR3 reads TGTGCCAGCAGCTTACTTTTAGGGGCCGAGACCCAGTACTTC. This translates into CASSLLLGAETQYF.

This chain links TRBV5-1 with TRBJ2-7; D might be TRBD1 (6 bases). Trimming took 1 base from V and 2 from J, leaving 10 bases between them. The CDR3 length is 14 residues. Germline V gene sequence: CDR1 SGHRS, CDR2 YFSETQ. CDR3 nucleotide sequence: TGCGCCAGCAGCTTGACAGGGCAGACCTACGAGCAGTACTTC. Amino acids: CASSLTGQTYEQYF.